This entry lists 5 T cell receptor beta chains sequenced from one sample in a study of CD8 T cells in Susac syndrome. After extraction with the RNeasy kit, about 0.5 to 1 ug of the RNA was reverse transcribed using random hexamers. Via MiXCR, TCRdb re-called the immunoSEQ multiplex PCR reads, giving one row per CDR3 protein. The top ten clones hold about 0.091% of a sample with some 220,000 distinct CDR3 sequences, about 95% of them seen once. The specimen sequenced was CD4+ T cells from PBMCs. Receptors were obtained from a human donor with multiple sclerosis.

The rearrangement joins TRBV29-1 to TRBJ2-7; tentatively, D is TRBD1 (5 bases). Germline V gene data show CDR1 as SQVTM and CDR2 as ANQGSEA. The ends were cut back, 2 bases at V and 3 bases at J, with 8 bases in the middle. The CDR3 consists of 12 residues. CDR3 residues: CSVERGGYEQYF. For the CDR3, the DNA is TGCAGCGTTGAAAGGGGCGGCTACGAGCAGTACTTC.

The CDR3 reads CASSLPIRGYTF. The DNA for the CDR3 is TGTGCCAGCAGTTTGCCCATCCGCGGCTACACCTTC. The gene calls are TRBV28 and TRBJ1-2; no definite D call. Germline V gene lookup returns CDR1 MDHEN and CDR2 SYDVKM. The CDR3 has 12 amino acids. Trimming took 3 bases from V and 8 from J, leaving 10 bases between them.

V gene TRBV30 combines with J gene TRBJ1-1; TRBD1 might be the D (6 bases). V gave up 2 bases and J gave up 5 bases, with 12 bases separating them. The CDR3 runs to 13 residues. Germline CDR1 reads GTSNPN; CDR2 reads SVGIG (reference sequence). The CDR3 nucleotides are TGTGCCTGGAGTACGAGGGGGGGGACTGAAGCTTTCTTT. Protein product: CAWSTRGGTEAFF.

This chain connects TRBV7-6 to TRBJ2-1; possible D gene TRBD2, 6 bases. The ends were cut back, 5 bases at V and 0 bases at J, with 14 bases in the middle. CDR3 length: 16 residues. From germline, CDR1 is SGHVS and CDR2 FNYEAQ. In DNA, the CDR3 is TGTGCCAGCAGCCCGTATGGGGGGAGCTCCTACAATGAGCAGTTCTTC. Translated, it gives CASSPYGGSSYNEQFF.

This sequence joins TRBV28 and TRBJ1-2; possible D gene TRBD1, 5 bases. This CDR3 has 14 amino acids. Trimming left V 6 bases short and J 5 bases short, with 16 bases between. From germline, CDR1 is MDHEN and CDR2 SYDVKM. CDR3 coding DNA: TGTGCCAGCAGCATCGCGGGGGGTGTTTATGGCTACACCTTC. It specifies CASSIAGGVYGYTF.